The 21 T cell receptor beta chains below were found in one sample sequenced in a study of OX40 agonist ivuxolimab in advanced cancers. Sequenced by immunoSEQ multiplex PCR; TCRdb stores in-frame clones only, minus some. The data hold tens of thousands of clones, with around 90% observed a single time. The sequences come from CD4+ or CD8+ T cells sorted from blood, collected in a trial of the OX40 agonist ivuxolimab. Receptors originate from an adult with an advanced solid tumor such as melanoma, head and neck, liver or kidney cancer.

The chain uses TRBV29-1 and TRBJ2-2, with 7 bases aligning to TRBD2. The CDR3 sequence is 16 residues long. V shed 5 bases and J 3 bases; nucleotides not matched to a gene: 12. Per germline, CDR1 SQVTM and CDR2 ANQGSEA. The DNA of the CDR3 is TGCAGCGTTCTAAATGAGGCAGGGAGGGACACCGGGGAGCTGTTTTTT. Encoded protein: CSVLNEAGRDTGELFF.

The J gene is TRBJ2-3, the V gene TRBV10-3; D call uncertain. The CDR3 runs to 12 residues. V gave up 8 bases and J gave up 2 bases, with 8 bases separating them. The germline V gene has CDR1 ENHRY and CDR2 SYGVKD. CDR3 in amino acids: CAIATSTDTQYF. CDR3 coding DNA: TGTGCCATCGCGACATCCACAGATACGCAGTATTTT.

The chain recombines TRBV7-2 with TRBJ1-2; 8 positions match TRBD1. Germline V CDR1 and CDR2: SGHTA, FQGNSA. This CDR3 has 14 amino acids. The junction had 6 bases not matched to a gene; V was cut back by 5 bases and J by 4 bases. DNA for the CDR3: TGTGCCAGCAGCCGACCGGGACAGGCCTATGGCTACACCTTC. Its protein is CASSRPGQAYGYTF.

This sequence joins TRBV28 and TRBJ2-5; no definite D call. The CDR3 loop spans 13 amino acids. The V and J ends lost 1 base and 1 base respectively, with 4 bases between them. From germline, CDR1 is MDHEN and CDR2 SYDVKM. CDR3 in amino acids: CASSLSAQETQYF. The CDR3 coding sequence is TGTGCCAGCAGTTTATCGGCCCAAGAGACCCAGTACTTC.

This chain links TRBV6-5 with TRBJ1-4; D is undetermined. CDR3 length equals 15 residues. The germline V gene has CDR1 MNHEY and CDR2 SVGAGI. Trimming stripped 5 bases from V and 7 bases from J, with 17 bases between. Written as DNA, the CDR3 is TGTGCCAGCAGTAGAAACAGACAAAACTTTGAAAAACTGTTTTTT. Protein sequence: CASSRNRQNFEKLFF.

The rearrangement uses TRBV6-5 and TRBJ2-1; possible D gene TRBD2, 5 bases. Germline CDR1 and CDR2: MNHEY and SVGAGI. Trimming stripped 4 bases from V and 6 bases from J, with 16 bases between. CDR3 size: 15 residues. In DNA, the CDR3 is TGTGCCAGCAGTTTAAATTTCTGGGAGAGCAATGAGCAGTTCTTC. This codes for CASSLNFWESNEQFF.

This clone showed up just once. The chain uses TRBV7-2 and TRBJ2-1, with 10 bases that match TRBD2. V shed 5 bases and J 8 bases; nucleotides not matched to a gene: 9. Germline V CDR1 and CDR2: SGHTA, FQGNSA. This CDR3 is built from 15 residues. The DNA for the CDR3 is TGTGCCAGCAGCCCGACCCGACTAGCGGGTTATGAGCAGTTCTTC. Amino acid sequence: CASSPTRLAGYEQFF.

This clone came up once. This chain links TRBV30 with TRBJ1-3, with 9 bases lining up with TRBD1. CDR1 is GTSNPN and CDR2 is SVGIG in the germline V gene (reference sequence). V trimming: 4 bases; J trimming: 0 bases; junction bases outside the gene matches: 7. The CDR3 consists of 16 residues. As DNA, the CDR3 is TGTGCCTGGATTCCGGGACAGGGCTTCTCTGGAAACACCATATATTTT. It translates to CAWIPGQGFSGNTIYF.

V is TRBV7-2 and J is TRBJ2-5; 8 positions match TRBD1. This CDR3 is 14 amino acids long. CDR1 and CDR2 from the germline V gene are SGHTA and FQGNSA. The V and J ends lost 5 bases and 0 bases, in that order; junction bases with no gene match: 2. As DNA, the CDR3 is TGTGCCAGCAGCCGGGACAGGTACCAAGAGACCCAGTACTTC. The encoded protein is CASSRDRYQETQYF.

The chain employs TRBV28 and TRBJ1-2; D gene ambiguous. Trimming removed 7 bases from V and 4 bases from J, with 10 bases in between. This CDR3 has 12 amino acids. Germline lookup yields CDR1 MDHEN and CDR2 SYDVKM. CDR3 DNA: TGTGCCAGCATTGATCTGGGCTATGGCTACACCTTC. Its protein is CASIDLGYGYTF.

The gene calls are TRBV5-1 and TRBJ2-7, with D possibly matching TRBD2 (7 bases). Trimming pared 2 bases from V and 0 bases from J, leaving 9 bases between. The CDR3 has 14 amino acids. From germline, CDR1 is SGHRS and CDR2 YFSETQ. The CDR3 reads CASSFAGASYEQYF. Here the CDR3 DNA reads TGCGCCAGCAGCTTTGCGGGGGCCTCCTACGAGCAGTACTTC.

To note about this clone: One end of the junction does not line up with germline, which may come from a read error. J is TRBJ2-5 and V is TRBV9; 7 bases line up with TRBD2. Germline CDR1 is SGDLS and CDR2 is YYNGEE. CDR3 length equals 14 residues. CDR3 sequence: CTSSVGGGVETQYF. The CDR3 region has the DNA TGTACCAGCAGCGTAGGTGGGGGGGTGGAGACCCAGTACTTC.

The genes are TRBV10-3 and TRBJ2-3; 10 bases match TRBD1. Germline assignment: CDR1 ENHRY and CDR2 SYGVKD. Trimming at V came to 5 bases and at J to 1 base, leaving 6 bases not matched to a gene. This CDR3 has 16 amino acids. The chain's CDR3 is CAISRTGGEGTDTQYF. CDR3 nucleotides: TGTGCCATCAGTCGGACAGGGGGGGAGGGCACAGATACGCAGTATTTT.

The CDR3 coding sequence is TGTGCCAGCAGCAAGCCGGGACAGTACGAGCAGTACTTC. Translating it yields CASSKPGQYEQYF. The chain recombines TRBV27 with TRBJ2-7; 7 bases are shared with TRBD1. With 6 bases clipped from V and 4 bases from J, the junction kept 6 bases outside the gene matches. The CDR3 consists of 13 residues. Germline CDR1 is MNHEY and CDR2 is SMNVEV (reference sequence).

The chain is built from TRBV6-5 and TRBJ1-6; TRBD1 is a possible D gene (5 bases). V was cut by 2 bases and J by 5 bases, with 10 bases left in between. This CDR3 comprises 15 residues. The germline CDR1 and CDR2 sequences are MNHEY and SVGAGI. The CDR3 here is CASSYTTGDNSPLHF. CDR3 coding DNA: TGTGCCAGCAGTTACACCACAGGAGATAATTCACCCCTCCACTTT.

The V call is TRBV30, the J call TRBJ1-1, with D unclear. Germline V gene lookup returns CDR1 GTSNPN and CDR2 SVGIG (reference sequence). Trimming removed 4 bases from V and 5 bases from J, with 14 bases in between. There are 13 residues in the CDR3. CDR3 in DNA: TGTGCCTGGATAGGAGGGTCTTGGACTGAAGCTTTCTTT. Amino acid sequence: CAWIGGSWTEAFF.

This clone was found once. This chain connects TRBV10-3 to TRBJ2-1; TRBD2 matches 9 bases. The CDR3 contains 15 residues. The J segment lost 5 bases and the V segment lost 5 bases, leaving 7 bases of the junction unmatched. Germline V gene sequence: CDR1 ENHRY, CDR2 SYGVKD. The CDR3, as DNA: TGTGCCATCAGTAAAGCGGGAGGAATGAACAATGAGCAGTTCTTC. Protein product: CAISKAGGMNNEQFF.

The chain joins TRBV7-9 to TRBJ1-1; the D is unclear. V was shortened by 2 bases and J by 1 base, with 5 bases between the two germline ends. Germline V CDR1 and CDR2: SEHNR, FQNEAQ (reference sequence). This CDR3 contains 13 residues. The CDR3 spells CASSLWGNTEAFF. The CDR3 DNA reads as TGTGCCAGCAGCTTATGGGGGAACACTGAAGCTTTCTTT.

CDR3 in amino acids: CASRIYNEQFF. The DNA for the CDR3 is TGTGCCAGCAGAATATACAATGAGCAGTTCTTC. The chain uses TRBV28 and TRBJ2-1; D gene ambiguous. Germline CDR1 is MDHEN and CDR2 is SYDVKM. This CDR3 comprises 11 residues. The V gene lost 6 bases and the J gene lost 4 bases, with 4 bases spanning the gap.

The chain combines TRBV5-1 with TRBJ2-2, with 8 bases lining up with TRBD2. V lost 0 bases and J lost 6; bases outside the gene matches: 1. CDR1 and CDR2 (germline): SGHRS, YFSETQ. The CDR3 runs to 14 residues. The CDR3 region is CASSLAGGAGELFF. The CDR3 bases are TGCGCCAGCAGCTTGGCGGGGGGGGCCGGGGAGCTGTTTTTT.

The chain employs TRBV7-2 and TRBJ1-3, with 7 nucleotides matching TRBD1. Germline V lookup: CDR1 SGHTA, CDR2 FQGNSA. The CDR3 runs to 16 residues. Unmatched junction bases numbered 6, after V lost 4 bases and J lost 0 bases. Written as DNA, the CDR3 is TGTGCCAGCAGCTCCGACAGGGTCTACTCTGGAAACACCATATATTTT. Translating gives CASSSDRVYSGNTIYF.